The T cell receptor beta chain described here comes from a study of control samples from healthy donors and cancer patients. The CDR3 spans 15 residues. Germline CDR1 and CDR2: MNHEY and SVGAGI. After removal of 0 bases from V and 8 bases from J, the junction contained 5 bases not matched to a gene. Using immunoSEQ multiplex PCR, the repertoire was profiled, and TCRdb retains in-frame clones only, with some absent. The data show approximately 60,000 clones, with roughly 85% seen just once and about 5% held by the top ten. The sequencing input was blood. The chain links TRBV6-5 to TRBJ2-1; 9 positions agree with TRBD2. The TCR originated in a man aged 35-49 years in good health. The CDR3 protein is CASSYSGGRADEQFF. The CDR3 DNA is TGTGCCAGCAGTTACTCCGGCGGGAGGGCTGATGAGCAGTTCTTC.